The TCR beta chain under discussion was sequenced for a study of neurological immune-mediated disorders. General study findings and limits: Private repertoires in all groups were suggested, as expanded clones shared no CDR3 amino acid sequences across subjects. HTLV-1-associated myelopathy had the most TCR clonal expansion, and multiple sclerosis had the least, less than healthy controls.

It was by 5'RACE with 10-nucleotide random UMIs that the cDNA was made. TCRdb reprocessed the 5' RACE reads via MiXCR and lists one record per CDR3 protein. The sample has about 59,000 distinct CDR3 sequences, 20% to 30% seen once; the top ten hold 4.6%. This sample's time point: technical triplicate 2. Stored at -80 C, 2 million PBMCs were the source of the unsorted libraries. Germline V gene lookup returns CDR1 MNHNY and CDR2 SVGAGI (reference sequence). The CDR3 contains 14 residues. Trimming took 2 bases from V and 9 from J; bases not matched to a gene: 8. The sample holds many counts of this clonotype. Its antigen remains unknown.

The sample consisted of PBMCs. This chain links TRBV6-6 with TRBJ2-7; TRBD1 aligns across 9 bases. The clonotype was recovered from a man in his fifties or sixties with HTLV-1-associated myelopathy (HAM/TSP). For the CDR3, the DNA is TGTGCCAGCAGTTACACTACAGGGGGCGGGGGGCAGTACTTC. Protein: CASSYTTGGGGQYF.